Listed below are T cell receptor beta chains from one sample, sequenced in a study of blood T cell repertoires in COVID-19. The repertoire was sequenced with immunoSEQ multiplex PCR; TCRdb's copy has only in-frame clones and lacks some. The repertoire holds some 320,000 clones, with more than 90% as singletons. Source material: PBMCs or T cells enriched from blood (not recorded which). The receptor source for this set is a woman in her thirties who had been exposed to COVID-19. Each CDR3 is given with its conserved first and last residue. A D gene is named only where the DNA matches it firmly. Not every row has a clone size; where given, it reads once, few, many or a size class.

TGTGCCAGCAGCCCGCTAGCGGGGGGGCCGAGAGAGCAGTACTTC CASSPLAGGPREQYF TRBJ2-7 - 15 TRBD2 TRBV4-2
TGTGCCAGCACCGACCTCGGCTGGGCTTTGAACACTGAAGCTTTCTTT CASTDLGWALNTEAFF TRBJ1-1 - 16 - TRBV6-6
TGTGCCAGTAGTATAGGCCTAGCGGGGGCGGAGACCCAGTACTTC CASSIGLAGAETQYF TRBJ2-5 - 15 TRBD2 TRBV19
TGTGCCAGCAGCTCAGGGGGGAACACTGAAGCTTTCTTT CASSSGGNTEAFF TRBJ1-1 - 13 TRBD1 TRBV7-2
TGTGCCAGCAGCGACAGGGCCGGCACTGAAGCTTTCTTT CASSDRAGTEAFF TRBJ1-1 - 13 TRBD1 TRBV7-9
TGTGCCAGCAGTAACGTACGTCTAGACGAGCAGTACTTC CASSNVRLDEQYF TRBJ2-7 once 13 - TRBV6-5
TGCGCCAGCAGCCAAGAACGACGGAGTTTTGTGGGGCCCCAGCATTTT CASSQERRSFVGPQHF TRBJ1-5 - 16 - TRBV4-1
TGTGCCATCAGGGAACCCCGGGACAGCGGGCTCGAGCAGTACTTC CAIREPRDSGLEQYF TRBJ2-7 - 15 - TRBV10-3
TGTGCCAGCAGCCCAGACAGGGCGAGGGATTTAAACTATGGCTACACCTTC CASSPDRARDLNYGYTF TRBJ1-2 - 17 TRBD1 TRBV6-4
TGTGCCAGCAGCCCGGGGAAGTGGGGGCTCTACAATGAGCAGTTCTTC CASSPGKWGLYNEQFF TRBJ2-1 - 16 - TRBV5-4
TGTGCCAGCAGCTTAAGGACAGACTCTGGGGCCAACGTCCTGACTTTC CASSLRTDSGANVLTF TRBJ2-6 - 16 - TRBV13
TGTGCCAGCAGTACGGGTCAGCCCCAGCATTTT CASSTGQPQHF TRBJ1-5 - 11 - TRBV28
TGTGCCAGCAGTCACACTAGCGGGGTCTCCTACGAGCAGTACTTC CASSHTSGVSYEQYF TRBJ2-7 - 15 TRBD2 TRBV27
TGTGCCAGCAGCCACCAGCGGAACACTGAAGCTTTCTTT CASSHQRNTEAFF TRBJ1-1 - 13 - TRBV3-1/TRBV3-2
TGTGCCAGCACGGCGGGTCCGGGGTCCACTGAAGCTTTCTTT CASTAGPGSTEAFF TRBJ1-1 - 14 - TRBV6-5
TGTGCCAGCACCTGGACCGGAGGGAATTCACCCCTCCACTTT CASTWTGGNSPLHF TRBJ1-6 - 14 - TRBV3-1/TRBV3-2
TGTGCCAGCAGTTTATTTCGCGCTAGCGGGGGTTTCCAAGAGACCCAGTACTTC CASSLFRASGGFQETQYF TRBJ2-5 - 18 TRBD2 TRBV27
TGTGCCAGCAGTTTAATAAGGGGTGGTGGCTACACCTTC CASSLIRGGGYTF TRBJ1-2 - 13 - TRBV12-3/TRBV12-4
TGTGCCAGCAGCTTAGGTAGCGGGGGGGCCTTTGTAGATACGCAGTATTTT CASSLGSGGAFVDTQYF TRBJ2-3 once 17 TRBD2 TRBV11-2
TGTGCCAGCAGCGGAGAAAGCGGGGGCGGGGGTACGCAGTATTTT CASSGESGGGGTQYF TRBJ2-3 - 15 TRBD2 TRBV2
TGTGCCAGCAGCCCGGGACTGACGAACACCGGGGAGCTGTTTTTT CASSPGLTNTGELFF TRBJ2-2 once 15 - TRBV7-9
TGTGCCAGCAGCGTAGATGTGGGGGCGAGTTCTGGAAACACCATATATTTT CASSVDVGASSGNTIYF TRBJ1-3 - 17 - TRBV9
TGTGCCAGCAGCCCGGGGATAAACACCGGGGAGCTGTTTTTT CASSPGINTGELFF TRBJ2-2 once 14 - TRBV7-3
TGTGCCAGCAGCGGGACTAGCCGCAATGAGCAGTTCTTC CASSGTSRNEQFF TRBJ2-1 - 13 TRBD2 TRBV5-4
TGTGCCAGCCTTGTGGGGGCCGGCTATGGCTACACCTTC CASLVGAGYGYTF TRBJ1-2 - 13 - TRBV2
TGTGCCTGGAGTGCAACGCGGGGGAACATTGGAGGACAGAGCTCTGGAAACACCATATATTTT CAWSATRGNIGGQSSGNTIYF TRBJ1-3 - 21 - TRBV30
TGCGCCAGCAGCCAAGATCGGAGCGGGGGGGCCACCTACGAGCAGTACTTC CASSQDRSGGATYEQYF TRBJ2-7 - 17 TRBD2 TRBV4-3